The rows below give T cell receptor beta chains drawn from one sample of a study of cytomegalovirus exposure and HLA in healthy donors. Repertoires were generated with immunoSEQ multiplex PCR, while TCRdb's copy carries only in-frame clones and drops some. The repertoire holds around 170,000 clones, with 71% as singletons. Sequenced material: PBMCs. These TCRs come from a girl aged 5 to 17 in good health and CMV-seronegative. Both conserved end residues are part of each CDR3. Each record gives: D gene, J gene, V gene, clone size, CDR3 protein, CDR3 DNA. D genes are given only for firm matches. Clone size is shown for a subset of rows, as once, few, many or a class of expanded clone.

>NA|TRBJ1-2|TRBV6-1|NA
CASSETGRELGGYTF
TGTGCCAGCAGTGAAACGGGCCGGGAGCTAGGTGGCTACACCTTC
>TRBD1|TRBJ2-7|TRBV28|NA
CASSFLSLRGQVSNEQYF
TGTGCCAGCAGTTTCCTCTCCCTCCGGGGACAGGTGTCCAACGAGCAGTACTTC
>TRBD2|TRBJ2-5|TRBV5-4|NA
CASSLGLAGGSQETQYF
TGTGCCAGCAGCTTGGGACTAGCGGGGGGCTCACAAGAGACCCAGTACTTC
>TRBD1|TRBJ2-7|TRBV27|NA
CASSLHGQGRIYEQYF
TGTGCCAGCAGTTTACACGGACAGGGCCGCATCTACGAGCAGTACTTC
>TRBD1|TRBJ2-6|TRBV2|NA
CASRPGQHLVSGANVLTF
TGTGCCAGCAGGCCGGGACAGCACCTGGTCTCTGGGGCCAACGTCCTGACTTTC
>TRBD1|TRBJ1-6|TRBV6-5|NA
CASRRDRGNSPLHF
TGTGCCAGCAGGCGGGACAGGGGCAATTCACCCCTCCACTTT
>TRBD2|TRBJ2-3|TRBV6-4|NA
CASSLGLADTQYF
TGTGCCAGCAGTCTCGGACTAGCAGATACGCAGTATTTT
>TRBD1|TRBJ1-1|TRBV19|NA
CASRVTGENTEAFF
TGTGCCAGTAGGGTCACAGGGGAGAACACTGAAGCTTTCTTT
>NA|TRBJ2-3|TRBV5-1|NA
CASSLEDTQYF
TGCGCCAGCAGCCTAGAAGATACGCAGTATTTT
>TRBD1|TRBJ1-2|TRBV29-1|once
CSVGTPGQGDYGYTF
TGCAGCGTGGGAACCCCGGGACAGGGTGACTATGGCTACACCTTC
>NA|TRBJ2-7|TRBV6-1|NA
CASSEGRRQVDSYEQYF
TGTGCCAGCAGTGAAGGGCGGAGGCAGGTAGATTCCTACGAGCAGTACTTC
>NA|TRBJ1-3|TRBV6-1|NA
CASSEKGARAGNTIYF
TGTGCCAGCAGTGAAAAAGGGGCCCGAGCAGGAAACACCATATATTTT
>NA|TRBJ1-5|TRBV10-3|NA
CAISAGVENQPQHF
TGTGCCATCAGTGCAGGGGTAGAGAATCAGCCCCAGCATTTT
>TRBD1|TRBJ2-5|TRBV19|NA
CASSMDRAGQETQYF
TGTGCCAGTAGTATGGACAGGGCAGGGCAAGAGACCCAGTACTTC
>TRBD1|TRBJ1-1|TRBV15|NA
CATSGAGGTEAFF
TGTGCCACCAGCGGGGCAGGGGGCACTGAAGCTTTCTTT
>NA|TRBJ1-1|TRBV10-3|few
CAISGTAMNTEAFF
TGTGCCATCAGTGGGACAGCTATGAACACTGAAGCTTTCTTT
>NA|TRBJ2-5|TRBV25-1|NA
CASSAPDSLWETQYF
TGTGCCAGCAGTGCTCCGGACAGTCTATGGGAGACCCAGTACTTC
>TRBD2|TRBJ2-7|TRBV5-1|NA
CASSHTSGGEQYF
TGCGCCAGCAGCCACACTAGCGGGGGTGAACAGTACTTC
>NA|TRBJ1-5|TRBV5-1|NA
CASSLVYDQPQHF
TGCGCCAGCAGCTTGGTCTACGATCAGCCCCAGCATTTT
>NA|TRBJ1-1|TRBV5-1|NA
CASSLADTEAFF
TGCGCCAGCAGCTTGGCGGACACTGAAGCTTTCTTT
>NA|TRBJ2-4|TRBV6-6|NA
CASTQVGLAKNIQYF
TGTGCCAGCACCCAGGTGGGACTAGCCAAAAACATTCAGTACTTC
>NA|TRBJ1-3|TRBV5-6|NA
CASSLGQAGGSGNTIYF
TGTGCCAGCAGCTTGGGACAGGCGGGGGGTTCTGGAAACACCATATATTTT
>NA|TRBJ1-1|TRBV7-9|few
CASSLRATGEAFF
TGTGCCAGCAGCTTAAGAGCGACAGGTGAGGCTTTCTTT
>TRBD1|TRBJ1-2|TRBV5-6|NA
CASSSEEYRGPGESYTF
TGTGCCAGCAGCTCGGAGGAGTACAGGGGACCAGGAGAGAGCTACACCTTC
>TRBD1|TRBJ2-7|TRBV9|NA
CASSDPGQRLHEQYF
TGTGCCAGCAGCGATCCGGGACAGAGGTTACACGAGCAGTACTTC
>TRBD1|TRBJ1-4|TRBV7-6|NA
CASSLATGQYEKLFF
TGTGCCAGCAGCTTGGCGACAGGGCAATATGAAAAACTGTTTTTT
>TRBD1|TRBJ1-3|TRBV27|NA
CASSLAWTGGNTIYF
TGTGCCAGCAGTTTAGCGTGGACAGGAGGAAACACCATATATTTT
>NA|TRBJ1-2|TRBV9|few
CASSVDDRGRNTF
TGTGCCAGCAGCGTAGATGACCGCGGTCGAAACACCTTC
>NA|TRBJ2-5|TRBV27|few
CASSLSFGKETQYF
TGTGCCAGCAGTTTATCGTTCGGGAAGGAGACCCAGTACTTC
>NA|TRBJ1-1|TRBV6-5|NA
CASNSLRDTEAFF
TGTGCCAGCAACTCCTTGAGGGACACTGAAGCTTTCTTT
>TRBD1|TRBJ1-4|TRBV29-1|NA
CSVVRTGSEKLFF
TGCAGCGTTGTCCGGACAGGGAGTGAAAAACTGTTTTTT
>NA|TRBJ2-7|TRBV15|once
CATSLYLGSPGEQYF
TGTGCCACCAGCCTCTATCTCGGCAGCCCGGGAGAGCAGTACTTC
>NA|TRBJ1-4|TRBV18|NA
CASSRGSNEKLFF
TGTGCCAGCTCAAGAGGGTCTAATGAAAAACTGTTTTTT
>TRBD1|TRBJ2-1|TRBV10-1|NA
CASSRTGVGEQFF
TGCGCCAGCAGTCGGACAGGCGTCGGGGAGCAGTTCTTC
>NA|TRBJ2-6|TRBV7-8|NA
CASSLGAGYSGANVLTF
TGTGCCAGCAGCTTAGGGGCGGGATACTCTGGGGCCAACGTCCTGACTTTC
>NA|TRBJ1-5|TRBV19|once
CASSLGWTVPGGPQHF
TGTGCCAGTAGCTTAGGATGGACAGTCCCTGGAGGGCCCCAGCATTTT
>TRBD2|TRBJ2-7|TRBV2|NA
CASGASGGYYEQYF
TGTGCCTCAGGGGCTAGCGGGGGGTACTACGAGCAGTACTTC
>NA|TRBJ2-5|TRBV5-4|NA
CASSLDGETQYF
TGTGCCAGCAGCCTAGATGGGGAGACCCAGTACTTC
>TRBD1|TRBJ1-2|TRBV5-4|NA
CASNRGPGTGNYGYTF
TGTGCCAGCAACCGCGGACCGGGGACAGGGAACTATGGCTACACCTTC
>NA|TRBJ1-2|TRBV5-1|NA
CASSLDGGLVDGYTF
TGCGCCAGCAGCTTGGACGGGGGGTTGGTCGATGGCTACACCTTC
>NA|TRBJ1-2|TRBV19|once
CASTPRAFTNYGYTF
TGTGCCAGTACCCCGCGGGCATTTACTAACTATGGCTACACCTTC
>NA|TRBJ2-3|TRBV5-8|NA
CASSFGGGTDTQYF
TGTGCCAGCAGCTTCGGGGGTGGTACAGATACGCAGTATTTT
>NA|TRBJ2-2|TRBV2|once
CASSGYRFTNTGELFF
TGTGCCAGCAGTGGATACAGATTTACGAACACCGGGGAGCTGTTTTTT
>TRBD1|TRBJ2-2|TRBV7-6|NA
CASSLIPGQGANTGELFF
TGTGCCAGCAGCTTGATTCCCGGACAGGGGGCGAACACCGGGGAGCTGTTTTTT
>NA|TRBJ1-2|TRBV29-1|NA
CSVEERGETF
TGCAGCGTTGAAGAAAGGGGTGAGACCTTC
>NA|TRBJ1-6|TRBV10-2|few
CASSEKESSPLHF
TGCGCCAGCAGCGAGAAAGAGAGTTCACCCCTCCACTTT
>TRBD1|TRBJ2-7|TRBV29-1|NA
CSVGGTGQQYF
TGCAGCGTGGGGGGGACAGGGCAGCAGTACTTC
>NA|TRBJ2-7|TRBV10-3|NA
CAISHLSGYEQYF
TGTGCCATCAGTCACCTCTCAGGCTACGAGCAGTACTTC
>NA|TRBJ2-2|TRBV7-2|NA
CASSRLGAGELFF
TGTGCCAGCAGTCGCCTGGGCGCCGGGGAGCTGTTTTTT
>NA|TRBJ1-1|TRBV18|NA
CASSPWRDTEAFF
TGTGCCAGCTCACCGTGGAGGGACACTGAAGCTTTCTTT
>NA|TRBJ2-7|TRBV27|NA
CASKGGALSYEQYF
TGTGCCAGCAAAGGAGGGGCCCTCTCCTACGAGCAGTACTTC
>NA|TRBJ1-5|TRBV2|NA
CASSEATVREQPQHF
TGTGCCAGCAGTGAAGCAACAGTTCGAGAACAGCCCCAGCATTTT
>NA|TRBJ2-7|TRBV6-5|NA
CASSYSEGKNEQYF
TGTGCCAGCAGTTACTCGGAGGGGAAGAACGAGCAGTACTTC
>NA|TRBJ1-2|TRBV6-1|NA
CASSRGGPAGGYTF
TGTGCCAGCAGCCGGGGGGGGCCTGCCGGGGGCTACACCTTC
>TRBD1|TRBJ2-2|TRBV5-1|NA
CASSSDRVRANTGELFF
TGCGCCAGCAGCTCCGACAGGGTGAGGGCGAACACCGGGGAGCTGTTTTTT
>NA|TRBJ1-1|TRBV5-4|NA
CASSLGGGMNTEAFF
TGTGCCAGCAGCTTGGGGGGGGGAATGAACACTGAAGCTTTCTTT